This TCR beta chain was sequenced in a study of CD8 T cells in ankylosing spondylitis. Study results and limitations: There was reportedly significant enrichment of clones that were disease-linked in matched ankylosing spondylitis synovial fluid.

This clonotype was seen repeatedly, ten times or more. Its target is not known. For TCR beta, libraries came from quantitative 5'-RACE with molecular barcodes. Using its own MiXCR run on the 5' RACE reads, TCRdb lists one record per CDR3 protein. Of roughly 160,000 distinct CDR3 sequences in the sample, approximately 10% were seen once. This TCR was recovered from a male donor with ankylosing spondylitis or in good health (not recorded which). The specimen was blood, either unsorted or a sorted T cell fraction (not recorded which).

CDR3 nucleotides: TGCGCCAGCAGCTTGGAACCAGGGGTTCATCAGCCCCAGCATTTT. The encoded protein is CASSLEPGVHQPQHF. This rearrangement joins TRBV5-1 to TRBJ1-5, with D possibly TRBD1 on 6 matching bases. The germline V gene encodes CDR1 SGHRS and CDR2 YFSETQ. V lost 0 bases and J 5 bases, leaving 12 bases between the germline ends. The CDR3 sequence is 15 residues long.